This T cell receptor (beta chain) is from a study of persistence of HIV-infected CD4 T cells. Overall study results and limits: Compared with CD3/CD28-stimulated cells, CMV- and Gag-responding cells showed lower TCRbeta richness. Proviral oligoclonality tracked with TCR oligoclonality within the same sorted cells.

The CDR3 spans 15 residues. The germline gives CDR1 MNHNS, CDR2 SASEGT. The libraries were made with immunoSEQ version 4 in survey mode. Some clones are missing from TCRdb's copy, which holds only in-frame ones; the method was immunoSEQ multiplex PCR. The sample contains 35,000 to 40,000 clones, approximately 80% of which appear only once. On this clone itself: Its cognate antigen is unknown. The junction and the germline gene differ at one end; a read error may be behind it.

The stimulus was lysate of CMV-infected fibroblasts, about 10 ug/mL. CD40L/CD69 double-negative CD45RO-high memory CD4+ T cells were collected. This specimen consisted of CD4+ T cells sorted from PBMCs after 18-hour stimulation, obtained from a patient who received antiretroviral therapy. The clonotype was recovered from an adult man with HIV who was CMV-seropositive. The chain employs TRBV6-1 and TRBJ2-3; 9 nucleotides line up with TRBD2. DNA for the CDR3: TGTGCCAGCAGAGAAGCGGGGGGCGACACAGATACGCAGTATTTT. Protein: CASREAGGDTDTQYF.